This T cell receptor beta chain was captured by sequencing in a study of Ad26.COV2.S vaccination and SARS-CoV-2 variants. CDR1 and CDR2 (germline): MNHEY, SMNVEV (reference sequence). The CDR3 covers 14 residues. The V and J ends lost 3 bases and 2 bases respectively, with 7 bases between them. Study outcomes and limitations: Post-vaccination breadth of spike-specific CD8+ and CD4+ T cell responses was reportedly substantial.

On this clone: The antigen is not known.

Some clones are missing from TCRdb's copy, which holds only in-frame ones; the method was immunoSEQ multiplex PCR. Of under 150,000 clones listed, around 86% are singletons. The sequence came from a human donor who had recovered from COVID-19. The sample consisted of peripheral blood, taken after recovery from COVID-19. This chain joins TRBV27 and TRBJ2-2; D gene ambiguous. CDR3 DNA sequence: TGTGCCAGCAGTTTTTCAGGAAACACCGGGGAGCTGTTTTTT. This translates into CASSFSGNTGELFF.